Following are 10 T cell receptor beta chains from one sample sequenced in a study of memory CD4+ T cells and cytomegalovirus serostatus. The sort gate was single viable CD3+CD4+CD8-CD45RO+ cells for memory CD4+ T cells. Method: immunoSEQ multiplex PCR; TCRdb's copy keeps in-frame clones and lacks some. The sample has around 60,000 clones; approximately 77% are singletons. Sequencing was performed on memory CD4+ T cells from blood. The receptors were sampled from an adult in good health and CMV-seronegative. Some clones in this sample may be carry-over from other donors' samples.

The chain combines TRBV5-4 with TRBJ2-5, with 7 bases that match TRBD1. V was clipped by 4 bases and J by 5 bases; unmatched bases: 5. The CDR3 spans 13 residues. The V gene's germline CDR1 is SGHNT and CDR2 YYREEE (reference sequence). The CDR3 nucleotides read TGTGCCAGCAGCCAAGACAGGGCTGAGACCCAGTACTTC. Its protein is CASSQDRAETQYF.

This chain links TRBV10-1 with TRBJ2-3, with 7 nucleotides matching TRBD1. Germline trimming cut 0 bases from V and 2 bases from J; bases unmatched to any gene: 11. This CDR3 has 18 amino acids. CDR1 WNHNN and CDR2 SYGVQD come from the germline V gene (reference sequence). CDR3 loop: CASSESPATGEITDTQYF. DNA of the CDR3: TGCGCCAGCAGTGAGTCCCCTGCCACAGGGGAGATCACAGATACGCAGTATTTT.

The genes are TRBV5-6 and TRBJ2-7; no firm D call. The germline V gene has CDR1 SGHDT and CDR2 YYEEEE. This CDR3 has 13 amino acids. Deletions cut 4 bases from V and 6 bases from J, with 14 bases between. The CDR3, as DNA: TGTGCCAGCAGCAAATGGATTGCGTTCGAGCAGTACTTC. Protein product: CASSKWIAFEQYF.

This clone was observed once. This chain uses TRBV7-2 with TRBJ2-1, with 7 bases that match TRBD2. V lost 11 bases to trimming and J lost 0 bases; unmatched junction nucleotides: 4. This CDR3 is 13 amino acids long. Germline CDR1 is SGHTA and CDR2 is FQGNSA. The CDR3 loop reads CASQRDSYNEQFF. The CDR3 bases are TGTGCCTCCCAGCGGGACTCCTACAATGAGCAGTTCTTC.

The J gene is TRBJ1-2, the V gene TRBV30, with 7 bases that match TRBD1. V dropped 2 bases and J dropped 2; count of bases not matched to a gene: 8. Germline CDR1 is GTSNPN and CDR2 is SVGIG (reference sequence). The CDR3 has 15 residues. The CDR3, as DNA: TGTGCCTGGAGTCTATCTCAGACAGGGAACTATGGCTACACCTTC. Translating gives CAWSLSQTGNYGYTF.

V and J are TRBV28 and TRBJ2-7; 12 nucleotides match TRBD2. Per the germline V gene, CDR1 is MDHEN and CDR2 is SYDVKM. The CDR3 length is 15 residues. J lost 9 bases, V lost 4 bases, and 10 bases had no gene match. CDR3 residues: CASSSRASGRASQYF. Written as DNA, the CDR3 is TGTGCCAGCAGTTCTCGGGCTAGCGGGAGGGCCTCGCAGTACTTC.

This chain joins TRBV4-1 and TRBJ2-5; D might be TRBD1 or TRBD2, each matching 7 bases. Germline V gives CDR1 MGHRA, CDR2 YSYEKL. This CDR3 is 15 amino acids long. V was trimmed by 2 bases and J by 3 bases, leaving 13 bases between them. DNA of the CDR3: TGCGCCAGCAGCCAACCACAGGGGAGGGAAGAGACCCAGTACTTC. Protein sequence: CASSQPQGREETQYF.

This rearrangement joins TRBV18 to TRBJ2-1, with 10 bases matching TRBD2. V was pared by 6 bases and J by 4 bases, with 12 bases of the junction left unmatched. The V gene's germline CDR1 is KGHSH and CDR2 LQKENI. The CDR3 length is 17 residues. This CDR3 is CASSLTEGLAPYNEQFF. The CDR3, as DNA: TGTGCCAGCTCCCTTACCGAGGGACTAGCGCCATACAATGAGCAGTTCTTC.

The chain uses TRBV5-4 and TRBJ1-4, with TRBD1 matching 7 bases. Trimming removed 0 bases from V and 11 bases from J; junction bases left unmatched: 7. Looked up from germline, CDR1 is SGHNT and CDR2 is YYREEE (reference sequence). The CDR3 has 14 residues. The CDR3 reads CASSLGQGSSKLFF. CDR3 bases: TGTGCCAGCAGCTTGGGACAGGGATCCTCGAAACTGTTTTTT.

This sequence joins TRBV29-1 and TRBJ1-4; 7 bases align to TRBD1. The CDR3 covers 16 residues. After removal of 4 bases from V and 0 bases from J, the junction contained 8 bases not matched to a gene. Germline CDR1 reads SQVTM; CDR2 reads ANQGSEA. The CDR3, as DNA: TGCAGCGTTGCCCCCAGGGGGGGAGCAACTAATGAAAAACTGTTTTTT. It codes for CSVAPRGGATNEKLFF.